One sample yielded the 24 T cell receptor beta chains listed below, sequenced in a study of shared clonotypes between healthy human individuals. It was CD45RO-negative cells, positively selected for CCR7, that made up naive CD8 cells, with terminally differentiated effector memory CD45RA+ cells excluded. Clones were sequenced by immunoSEQ multiplex PCR, and TCRdb holds only the in-frame ones, with some missing. The data show about 2 million clones, about 95% seen once. Material: naive CD8+ T cells sorted from blood. The receptors shown here come from a man aged 18 to 29 in good health.

This chain uses TRBV4-1 with TRBJ2-1; D could derive from TRBD1 or TRBD2 (5 bases each). Germline V gene lookup returns CDR1 MGHRA and CDR2 YSYEKL. Trimming left V 8 bases short and J 6 bases short, with 23 bases between. There are 16 residues in the CDR3. CDR3 sequence (DNA): TGCGCCAGCGGAATTGCCCCCCCCAGAGGGGCCAATGAGCAGTTCTTC. Amino acid sequence: CASGIAPPRGANEQFF.

Note on this clone: The same CDR3 arises from other DNA sequences in this sample as well. V gene TRBV5-6 combines with J gene TRBJ2-7; D unresolved. Germline-derived CDR1 and CDR2 are SGHDT and YYEEEE. The V end lost 1 base, the J end lost 3 bases, and 5 bases lay between the germline ends. The length of the CDR3 is 12 residues. CDR3 nucleotides: TGTGCCAGCAGCTTGTCCAGCTACGAGCAGTACTTC. As protein: CASSLSSYEQYF.

This chain links TRBV14 with TRBJ2-3; a weak D match, TRBD2 (6 bases). This CDR3 region has 17 residues. V gave up 0 bases and J gave up 0 bases, with 13 bases separating them. From germline, CDR1 is SGHDN and CDR2 FVKESK. The CDR3 bases are TGTGCCAGCAGCCAAGATTTCTACGGGGGTAGCACAGATACGCAGTATTTT. It translates to CASSQDFYGGSTDTQYF.

The J gene is TRBJ1-2, the V gene TRBV12-5; D unresolved. This CDR3 is 13 amino acids long. Germline V gene data show CDR1 as LGHNT and CDR2 as FRNRAP. The V end was cut by 1 base, the J end by 3 bases, with 6 bases between. This CDR3 is CASGLDPYYGYTF. The CDR3 region has the DNA TGTGCTAGTGGTTTGGACCCCTACTATGGCTACACCTTC.

This clone was seen only once. The chain carries TRBV5-8 and TRBJ2-1; 12 positions match TRBD2. Germline V gene sequence: CDR1 SGHTS, CDR2 YDEGEE. CDR3 size: 15 residues. V shed 4 bases and J 9 bases; nucleotides not matched to a gene: 8. Here the CDR3 reads CASSNGLAGSPEQFF. CDR3 in DNA: TGTGCCAGCAGCAACGGACTAGCGGGATCCCCTGAGCAGTTCTTC.

The chain carries TRBV5-4 and TRBJ2-7, with D hard to call. This CDR3 is 14 amino acids long. Trimming stripped 0 bases from V and 3 bases from J, with 10 bases between. The germline V gene encodes CDR1 SGHNT and CDR2 YYREEE (reference sequence). This CDR3 reads CASSLDGGNYEQYF. The CDR3 nucleotides read TGTGCCAGCAGCTTGGATGGCGGTAACTACGAGCAGTACTTC.

The genes are TRBV27 and TRBJ2-1; unclear D gene. CDR3 length: 14 residues. V lost 2 bases and J 6 bases, leaving 11 bases between the germline ends. The germline V gene encodes CDR1 MNHEY and CDR2 SMNVEV (reference sequence). CDR3 residues: CASSLRAGFNEQFF. The CDR3 nucleotides are TGTGCCAGCAGTTTACGGGCAGGCTTCAATGAGCAGTTCTTC.

The chain joins TRBV7-9 to TRBJ1-2; D remains ambiguous. V lost 0 bases to trimming and J lost 2 bases, with 10 bases between them. The CDR3 extends over 15 amino acids. The germline gives CDR1 SEHNR, CDR2 FQNEAQ (reference sequence). CDR3 sequence: CASSLALGKNYGYTF. As DNA, the CDR3 is TGTGCCAGCAGCTTAGCGCTAGGGAAGAACTATGGCTACACCTTC.

The chain combines TRBV5-4 with TRBJ2-7; 14 bases match TRBD2. Per the germline V gene, CDR1 is SGHNT and CDR2 is YYREEE (reference sequence). V shed 0 bases, J shed 2 bases, and the junction held 4 bases outside the gene matches. CDR3 length: 17 residues. CDR3: CASSLAETSGGAYEQYF. The DNA for the CDR3 is TGTGCCAGCAGCTTGGCGGAGACTAGCGGGGGGGCCTACGAGCAGTACTTC. The full variable domain, in which reference TRBV5-4 and TRBJ2-7 provide the parts outside the CDR3, is ETGVTQSPTHLIKTRGQQVTLRCSSQSGHNTVSWYQQALGQGPQFIFQYYREEENGRGNFPPRFSGLQFPNYSSELNVNALELDDSALYLCASSLAETSGGAYEQYFGPGTRLTVT.

This rearrangement joins TRBV5-1 to TRBJ2-5; D unresolved. The CDR3 covers 13 residues. CDR1 is SGHRS and CDR2 is YFSETQ in the germline V gene. The germline V and J ends were trimmed by 4 bases and 5 bases, with 12 bases remaining between them. The chain's CDR3 is CASSTDPTETQYF. CDR3 sequence (DNA): TGCGCCAGCAGCACGGACCCCACGGAGACCCAGTACTTC.

The chain links TRBV4-1 to TRBJ2-7; 7 nucleotides align to TRBD1. CDR3 length equals 15 residues. The V segment lost 3 bases and the J segment 4 bases; nucleotides outside the gene matches: 9. Germline V lookup: CDR1 MGHRA, CDR2 YSYEKL. The CDR3 loop reads CASSHLQGSTYEQYF. CDR3 nucleotide sequence: TGCGCCAGCAGCCACCTACAGGGGAGCACGTACGAGCAGTACTTC.

The J gene is TRBJ2-1, the V gene TRBV9, with TRBD2 identical over 7 bases. Germline V lookup: CDR1 SGDLS, CDR2 YYNGEE. The CDR3 has 15 amino acids. The V and J ends lost 0 bases and 7 bases, in that order; junction bases with no gene match: 7. The CDR3 DNA reads TGTGCCAGCAGCGTAGACCCGGGAGGAAGGAATGAGCAGTTCTTC. This gives the protein CASSVDPGGRNEQFF.

This clone is a singleton in its sample. This sequence joins TRBV25-1 and TRBJ1-2, with no clear D. Looked up from germline, CDR1 is MGHDK and CDR2 is SYGVNS. Trimming removed 2 bases at V and 2 bases at J, with 9 bases between. The CDR3 has 14 amino acids. The CDR3 bases are TGTGCCAGCAGTGAAGGAGGGCTAAACTATGGCTACACCTTC. Translating it yields CASSEGGLNYGYTF.

The chain links TRBV5-1 to TRBJ2-5; D unclear. Per the germline V gene, CDR1 is SGHRS and CDR2 is YFSETQ. This CDR3 is built from 14 residues. The V end was cut by 0 bases, the J end by 3 bases, with 9 bases between. CDR3 protein: CASSLVAEKETQYF. In DNA form, the CDR3 reads TGCGCCAGCAGCTTGGTGGCTGAGAAAGAGACCCAGTACTTC. Filled out from reference TRBV5-1 and TRBJ2-5, the complete variable domain reads KAGVTQTPRYLIKTRGQQVTLSCSPISGHRSVSWYQQTPGQGLQFLFEYFSETQRNKGNFPGRFSGRQFSNSRSEMNVSTLELGDSALYLCASSLVAEKETQYFGPGTRLLVL.

This chain uses TRBV7-8 with TRBJ2-7, with TRBD1 identical over 8 bases. Germline-derived CDR1 and CDR2 are SGHVS and FQNEAQ. V gave up 0 bases and J gave up 4 bases; unmatched junction bases: 5. The CDR3 is made up of 15 amino acids. The CDR3 loop reads CASSLAVGQGYEQYF. The CDR3, as DNA: TGTGCCAGCAGCTTAGCGGTCGGACAGGGATACGAGCAGTACTTC.

CDR3 amino acids: CATRGRGRDTEAFF. The CDR3 DNA reads as TGTGCCACCAGAGGCAGGGGTCGGGACACTGAAGCTTTCTTT. V gene TRBV7-9 combines with J gene TRBJ1-1; D is perhaps TRBD1 (6 bases). Germline V gene data show CDR1 as SEHNR and CDR2 as FQNEAQ (reference sequence). The CDR3 has 14 residues. The V end was cut by 10 bases, the J end by 3 bases, with 18 bases between.

J is TRBJ2-1 and V is TRBV7-9; 11 bases are shared with TRBD2. V lost 4 bases and J lost 7; bases outside the gene matches: 9. The CDR3 consists of 16 residues. Germline lookup yields CDR1 SEHNR and CDR2 FQNEAQ (reference sequence). Here the CDR3 DNA reads TGTGCCAGCAGCTCTACTAGCGGGAGCGCTGAAAATGAGCAGTTCTTC. It yields the protein CASSSTSGSAENEQFF.

The chain joins TRBV5-1 to TRBJ2-4; 7 bases are a match to TRBD1. Trimming removed 2 bases from V and 3 bases from J; junction bases left unmatched: 2. This CDR3 has 14 amino acids. From germline, CDR1 is SGHRS and CDR2 YFSETQ. The CDR3 nucleotides read TGCGCCAGCAGCTTATCAGGGGGCAAAAACATTCAGTACTTC. Its translation: CASSLSGGKNIQYF.

The rearrangement links TRBV5-1 to TRBJ1-1, with D possibly matching TRBD1 (5 bases). Germline CDR1 and CDR2: SGHRS and YFSETQ. Trimming pared 5 bases from V and 6 bases from J, leaving 14 bases between. This CDR3 contains 13 residues. The CDR3 sequence: CASRDTGFSEAFF. CDR3 bases: TGCGCCAGCAGGGACACAGGATTCTCTGAAGCTTTCTTT.

This clone was recorded only once. The chain joins TRBV30 to TRBJ2-1; either TRBD1 or TRBD2 may supply D (5 bases each). The CDR3 has 15 residues. CDR1 and CDR2 from the germline V gene are GTSNPN and SVGIG (reference sequence). Between the trimmed V and J ends, which lost 5 bases and 1 base, there was a span of 15 bases. This chain's CDR3 is CAWFHTEGSYNEQFF. In DNA, the CDR3 is TGTGCCTGGTTTCACACCGAGGGGTCCTACAATGAGCAGTTCTTC.

V is TRBV7-8 and J is TRBJ2-1; no clear D. The CDR3 runs to 15 residues. The ends were cut back, 3 bases at V and 0 bases at J, with 9 bases in the middle. The germline gives CDR1 SGHVS, CDR2 FQNEAQ. This CDR3 reads CASSFAPSSYNEQFF. The CDR3 DNA sequence: TGTGCCAGCAGCTTTGCCCCGAGCTCCTACAATGAGCAGTTCTTC. The complete variable domain, with remaining parts taken from reference TRBV7-8 and TRBJ2-1, reads GAGVSQSPRYKVAKRGQDVALRCDPISGHVSLFWYQQALGQGPEFLTYFQNEAQLDKSGLPSDRFFAERPEGSVSTLKIQRTQQEDSAVYLCASSFAPSSYNEQFFGPGTRLTVL.

This rearrangement joins TRBV7-2 to TRBJ2-1; no definite D call. This CDR3 is built from 14 residues. CDR1 is SGHTA and CDR2 is FQGNSA in the germline V gene. V was cut by 5 bases and J by 4 bases, with 12 bases left in between. The CDR3 spells CASSPPEGYNEQFF. The DNA of the CDR3 is TGTGCCAGCAGCCCACCGGAAGGTTACAATGAGCAGTTCTTC.

This clone has a single count. The sample has other DNA sequences that encode this CDR3 too. The chain couples TRBV11-2 to TRBJ2-7; the match to TRBD1 covers 10 bases. Germline CDR1 SGHAT, CDR2 FQNNGV. This CDR3 spans 15 amino acids. Germline trimming cut 3 bases from V and 5 bases from J; bases unmatched to any gene: 7. The CDR3 loop reads CASSFVWGQGNEQYF. The DNA for the CDR3 is TGTGCCAGCAGCTTCGTATGGGGACAGGGGAACGAGCAGTACTTC.

Comments on this clone: Other DNA sequences in this specimen translate into the identical CDR3. V and J are TRBV19 and TRBJ2-7, with TRBD1 as a possible D gene (5 bases). V dropped 6 bases and J dropped 0 bases, with 9 bases sitting between them. The CDR3 spans 13 residues. Germline CDR1 reads LNHDA; CDR2 reads SQIVND (reference sequence). In nucleotides, the CDR3 is TGTGCCAGTAGCCTGGGGCCCTCCTACGAGCAGTACTTC. Translating gives CASSLGPSYEQYF.